A single sample is the source of the 21 T cell receptor beta chains below, sequenced in a study of CD8+CD57+ T cells in acquired aplastic anemia. Patients selected for sequencing had displayed CD8+CD57+ cell expansion by flow cytometry. For CDR3 and TCR beta VDJ profiling, genomic DNA was the template used. TCRdb processed the reads anew with MiXCR; each CDR3 protein has one entry. This sample has 150,000 to 170,000 distinct CDR3 sequences; 40% to 65% occur once, and the top ten carry approximately 12%. Sequenced: sorted CD4+, CD8+, or CD8+CD57+ T cells (not recorded which) from PBMCs. The receptors originated from a human donor with aplastic anemia.

The genes are TRBV20-1 and TRBJ2-5; D is possibly TRBD2 (5 bases). The CDR3 covers 14 residues. Between the trimmed V and J ends, which lost 3 bases and 5 bases, there was a span of 16 bases. The germline gives CDR1 DFQATT, CDR2 SNEGSKA (reference sequence). Here the CDR3 DNA reads TGCAGTGCTAGTCCCTTCACTAGAGGGGAGACCCAGTACTTC. This encodes CSASPFTRGETQYF.

This clonotype was detected ten times or more. The chain carries TRBV24-1 and TRBJ1-1; 8 bases agree with TRBD1. This CDR3 has 13 residues. Germline V gives CDR1 KGHDR, CDR2 SFDVKD. The trim removed 9 bases at V and 4 bases at J, leaving 6 bases unmatched. This chain's CDR3 is CATSQGAGTEAFF. The CDR3 region has the DNA TGTGCCACCTCTCAGGGGGCGGGCACTGAAGCTTTCTTT.

This chain joins TRBV11-2 and TRBJ2-1, with TRBD1 matching over 9 bases. Germline-derived CDR1 and CDR2 are SGHAT and FQNNGV. V shed 6 bases, J shed 7 bases, and the junction held 13 bases outside the gene matches. This CDR3 contains 16 residues. DNA of the CDR3: TGTGCCAGCAGTATAAGCGGAACAGGGGGCTCGAATGAGCAGTTCTTC. Residues: CASSISGTGGSNEQFF.

V and J are TRBV7-8 and TRBJ2-7, with 14 bases fitting TRBD2. There are 15 residues in the CDR3. V gave up 5 bases and J gave up 6 bases; unmatched junction bases: 6. Germline V gene sequence: CDR1 SGHVS, CDR2 FQNEAQ. The CDR3 DNA is TGTGCCAGCAGCCCAACCGGACTAGCGGGAGGCGAGCAGTACTTC. It codes for CASSPTGLAGGEQYF.

There are a few counts of this clonotype. This CDR3 reads CASSFRLQGGDTQYF. DNA of the CDR3: TGTGCCAGCAGCTTCAGACTTCAGGGGGGGGATACGCAGTATTTT. V usage is TRBV11-2 and J usage is TRBJ2-3; D tentatively fits TRBD1 or TRBD2 (7 bases each). The germline CDR1 and CDR2 sequences are SGHAT and FQNNGV. V was shortened by 3 bases and J by 6 bases, with 16 bases between the two germline ends. This CDR3 comprises 15 residues.

The chain carries TRBV6-1 and TRBJ2-3; 13 bases match TRBD2. Losses at the gene ends were 2 bases for V and 3 bases for J; bases not matched to a gene: 2. CDR1 and CDR2 (germline): MNHNS, SASEGT. The CDR3 length is 16 residues. The CDR3 nucleotides read TGTGCCAGCAGTGAAACTAGCGGGGGGGCGACAGATACGCAGTATTTT. It is translated as CASSETSGGATDTQYF.

CDR3 nucleotides: TGCAGCGTTCGGGGTAGGGACGTGGCTATATTCTTATGTGCTAACTATGGCTACACCTTC. Its protein product is CSVRGRDVAIFLCANYGYTF. V and J are TRBV29-1 and TRBJ1-2; maybe TRBD1 (5 bases). CDR3 size: 20 residues. CDR1 is SQVTM and CDR2 is ANQGSEA in the germline V gene. V was pared by 5 bases and J by 0 bases, with 31 bases between. The full variable domain, its missing parts supplied by reference TRBV29-1 and TRBJ1-2, is SAVISQKPSRDICQRGTSLTIQCQVDSQVTMMFWYRQQPGQSLTLIATANQGSEATYESGFVIDKFPISRPNLTFSTLTVSNMSPEDSSIYLCSVRGRDVAIFLCANYGYTFGSGTRLTVV.

This clonotype showed up many times. The chain joins TRBV12-3 or TRBV12-4 to TRBJ2-7, with 7 bases that match TRBD1. V was pared by 1 base and J by 12 bases, with 9 bases of the junction left unmatched. The CDR3 contains 13 residues. The CDR3 DNA sequence: TGTGCCAGCAGTTTAGTAGTCCCGGACAGGATGTACTTC. Translated, it gives CASSLVVPDRMYF.

The chain links TRBV24-1 to TRBJ1-1; the D is unclear. Between the trimmed V and J ends, which lost 7 bases and 3 bases, there was a span of 8 bases. Germline V lookup: CDR1 KGHDR, CDR2 SFDVKD. The CDR3 runs 12 residues. In nucleotides, the CDR3 is TGTGCCACCAGCAACTCTTACACTGAAGCTTTCTTT. This codes for CATSNSYTEAFF.

The chain couples TRBV20-1 to TRBJ2-2; no firm D call. V dropped 5 bases and J dropped 0 bases, with 7 bases sitting between them. The length of the CDR3 is 13 residues. The germline gives CDR1 DFQATT, CDR2 SNEGSKA (reference sequence). In DNA, the CDR3 is TGCAGTGCTTTGGCCCCGAACACCGGGGAGCTGTTTTTT. Amino acids: CSALAPNTGELFF.

Notes on this clonotype: One base away lies a much larger clone, so this may be a sequencing read error. This chain connects TRBV11-1 to TRBJ2-1; 8 bases are a match to TRBD2. This CDR3 is 15 amino acids long. With V trimmed by 4 bases and J by 9 bases, 11 bases remained unmatched. The germline CDR1 and CDR2 sequences are SGHAT and FQDESV (reference sequence). CDR3 region: CASSYGGGPDSEQFF. The DNA for the CDR3 is TGTGCCAGCAGCTACGGCGGGGGGCCTGACAGTGAGCAGTTCTTC.

The gene calls are TRBV7-9 and TRBJ1-6; D gene uncertain. Per germline, CDR1 SEHNR and CDR2 FQNEAQ (reference sequence). Deletions cut 1 base from V and 9 bases from J, with 4 bases between. This CDR3 is 12 amino acids long. The CDR3 loop reads CASSLGRSPLHF. CDR3 bases: TGTGCCAGCAGCTTAGGGCGTTCACCCCTCCACTTT. The whole variable domain, filled in from reference TRBV7-9 and TRBJ1-6, reads DTGVSQNPRHKITKRGQNVTFRCDPISEHNRLYWYRQTLGQGPEFLTYFQNEAQLEKSRLLSDRFSAERPKGSFSTLEIQRTEQGDSAMYLCASSLGRSPLHFGNGTRLTVT.

The sample holds many counts of this clonotype. Compared with germline, one end of the junction differs, possibly owing to a read error. The J gene is TRBJ2-7, the V gene TRBV4-2, with TRBD1 identical over 7 bases. This CDR3 region has 15 residues. CDR1 is LGHNA, CDR2 YNFKEQ, per germline. CDR3 DNA sequence: TGCGCCAGCAGCCAGGAGTGGGGACAGACCTACGAGCAGTACTTC. Its protein product is CASSQEWGQTYEQYF.

This clonotype has a single count. This chain links TRBV29-1 with TRBJ1-2, with 10 bases fitting TRBD1. The V gene end was trimmed by 6 bases and the J gene end by 0 bases; junction bases not matched to a gene: 10. In germline, CDR1 is SQVTM, CDR2 ANQGSEA. The CDR3 length is 16 residues. CDR3 region: CSVWPGTGVSNYGYTF. In nucleotides, the CDR3 is TGCAGCGTGTGGCCCGGGACAGGGGTGTCTAACTATGGCTACACCTTC.

The chain recombines TRBV10-1 with TRBJ1-1, with a possible D match to TRBD1 (6 bases). There are 15 residues in the CDR3. V dropped 3 bases and J dropped 5 bases, with 16 bases sitting between them. CDR1 is WNHNN, CDR2 SYGVQD, per germline (reference sequence). This chain's CDR3 is CASSELAGAGTEAFF. In nucleotides, the CDR3 is TGCGCCAGCAGTGAACTCGCAGGGGCCGGGACTGAAGCTTTCTTT.

This rearrangement joins TRBV20-1 to TRBJ2-7; 7 bases map to TRBD1. The V gene end was trimmed by 3 bases and the J gene end by 3 bases; junction bases not matched to a gene: 8. Germline CDR1 DFQATT, CDR2 SNEGSKA (reference sequence). This CDR3 has 14 amino acids. Written as DNA, the CDR3 is TGCAGTGCTAGCGTCCGGGACAGCCTCTACGAGCAGTACTTC. Encoded protein: CSASVRDSLYEQYF.

To note about this clonotype: Given a much more abundant clone one base away, this may be a read error. V usage is TRBV4-1 and J usage is TRBJ2-3; TRBD2 matches at 8 bases. This CDR3 is built from 15 residues. V dropped 2 bases and J dropped 6; count of bases not matched to a gene: 7. Germline V gene lookup returns CDR1 MGHRA and CDR2 YSYEKL. The CDR3 nucleotides are TGCGCCAGCAGCCAATATCAGCGGGGGACCGATACGCAGTATTTT. Translating gives CASSQYQRGTDTQYF.

This clonotype was seen ten or more times. The chain combines TRBV2 with TRBJ1-1, with 8 bases fitting TRBD1. V was clipped by 6 bases and J by 1 base; unmatched bases: 4. Per the germline V gene, CDR1 is SNHLY and CDR2 is FYNNEI. The CDR3 covers 14 residues. CDR3 sequence: CASSYRGKNTEAFF. CDR3 in DNA: TGTGCCAGCAGCTACAGGGGGAAGAACACTGAAGCTTTCTTT.

The rearrangement joins TRBV5-4 to TRBJ1-2, with 8 bases matching TRBD1. The CDR3 covers 14 residues. The V and J ends lost 4 bases and 6 bases, in that order; junction bases with no gene match: 8. Germline V lookup: CDR1 SGHNT, CDR2 YYREEE (reference sequence). The CDR3 region has the DNA TGTGCCAGCAGCCAGGGGACAGGATACAATGGCTACACCTTC. It translates to CASSQGTGYNGYTF. The entire variable domain, with the rest obtained from reference TRBV5-4 and TRBJ1-2, is as follows: ETGVTQSPTHLIKTRGQQVTLRCSSQSGHNTVSWYQQALGQGPQFIFQYYREEENGRGNFPPRFSGLQFPNYSSELNVNALELDDSALYLCASSQGTGYNGYTFGSGTRLTVV.

Many counts were recorded for this clonotype. V usage is TRBV19 and J usage is TRBJ2-7; unclear D gene. The CDR3 loop spans 12 amino acids. Germline V gene sequence: CDR1 LNHDA, CDR2 SQIVND (reference sequence). The ends were cut back, 0 bases at V and 5 bases at J, with 5 bases in the middle. The CDR3: CASSIDANEQYF. Here the CDR3 DNA reads TGTGCCAGTAGTATAGATGCTAACGAGCAGTACTTC.

Many counts were recorded for this clonotype. The chain has TRBV20-1 and TRBJ2-1; tentatively, D is TRBD1 (5 bases). The CDR3 extends over 13 amino acids. V was trimmed by 5 bases and J by 6 bases, leaving 14 bases between them. Germline V lookup: CDR1 DFQATT, CDR2 SNEGSKA (reference sequence). The CDR3 protein is CSALQDRVNEQFF. The CDR3 DNA reads TGCAGTGCTCTACAGGACCGTGTCAATGAGCAGTTCTTC.